This T cell receptor beta chain came from a study of Ad26.COV2.S vaccination and SARS-CoV-2 variants. Study observations and caveats: Vaccine recipients surpassed placebo recipients in spike-specific TCR breadth. After vaccination, substantial breadth of spike-specific CD8+ and CD4+ responses was reported. TCR breadth and depth analyses may have underestimated total T cell responses. For non-spike TCRs, breadth in vaccine recipients resembled that in placebo recipients.

CDR3 length equals 15 residues. Germline CDR1 MNHEY, CDR2 SMNVEV (reference sequence). Trimming stripped 2 bases from V and 3 bases from J, with 10 bases between. Details on this clone: What it binds is unknown.

Only in-frame clones appear in the TCRdb table, and some are missing; sequencing was by immunoSEQ multiplex PCR. Altogether roughly 380,000 clones are present, just over 90% being singletons, with the ten largest covering about 3.9%. The sequence was collected from a human donor who had recovered from COVID-19. J is TRBJ2-2 and V is TRBV27; D tentatively fits TRBD1 or TRBD2 (7 bases each). The sample in question was peripheral blood, obtained after recovery from COVID-19. As DNA, the CDR3 is TGTGCCAGCAGTTTACCAGGGGGGGACACCGGGGAGCTGTTTTTT. Translating it yields CASSLPGGDTGELFF.